Following are 16 T cell receptor beta chains from one sample sequenced in a study of shared T cell receptors in the human thymus. Sequencing was performed with immunoSEQ multiplex PCR; in TCRdb, only in-frame clones are kept and a portion is missing. Of approximately 580,000 clones listed, approximately 78% are singletons. These data were also reused for a study on human thymus T cells.

Input material: thymocytes. All receptors derive from a boy in the first two years of life with a congenital heart defect.

The genes are TRBV6-6 and TRBJ2-7; 7 bases are shared with TRBD2. With V trimmed by 2 bases and J by 4 bases, 8 bases remained unmatched. The CDR3 has 15 amino acids. CDR1 is MNHNY, CDR2 SVGAGI, per germline (reference sequence). CDR3 loop: CASSYTGLGKYEQYF. CDR3 nucleotide sequence: TGTGCCAGCAGTTACACCGGACTAGGGAAGTACGAGCAGTACTTC.

The V gene is TRBV20-1, the J gene TRBJ2-1; D uncertain. This CDR3 region has 11 residues. The germline V and J ends were trimmed by 7 bases and 0 bases, with 4 bases remaining between them. CDR1 is DFQATT and CDR2 is SNEGSKA in the germline V gene (reference sequence). The CDR3, as DNA: TGCAGTGGGGCCTCCTACAATGAGCAGTTCTTC. This sequence encodes CSGASYNEQFF.

The chain carries TRBV5-1 and TRBJ2-2; TRBD2 matches at 9 bases. J gave up 5 bases and V 4 bases, and 9 bases lay outside the gene matches. The germline gives CDR1 SGHRS, CDR2 YFSETQ. There are 16 residues in the CDR3. The CDR3 protein is CASSPRLAGATGELFF. The CDR3 nucleotides are TGCGCCAGCAGCCCTAGGTTAGCGGGAGCTACCGGGGAGCTGTTTTTT.

The rearrangement joins TRBV14 to TRBJ2-3; TRBD2 agrees at 10 bases. V trimming: 4 bases; J trimming: 2 bases; junction bases outside the gene matches: 9. Looked up from germline, CDR1 is SGHDN and CDR2 is FVKESK. This CDR3 is 17 amino acids long. CDR3 nucleotide sequence: TGTGCCAGCAGCCTCGGCGGTAGCGGGAGGTACACAGATACGCAGTATTTT. This codes for CASSLGGSGRYTDTQYF.

The rearrangement joins TRBV30 to TRBJ2-1; TRBD2 matches at 8 bases. After removal of 0 bases from V and 10 bases from J, the junction contained 8 bases not matched to a gene. The CDR3 has 14 residues. From germline, CDR1 is GTSNPN and CDR2 SVGIG (reference sequence). This chain's CDR3 is CAWSVRGGTLEQFF. The DNA of the CDR3 is TGTGCCTGGAGTGTACGGGGGGGAACCCTCGAGCAGTTCTTC.

In DNA, the CDR3 is TGTGCCAGCAGTAAGACAGGCCCTATCTACAATGAGCAGTTCTTC. This translates into CASSKTGPIYNEQFF. This chain links TRBV2 with TRBJ2-1; D possibly corresponds to TRBD1 (6 bases). CDR1 SNHLY and CDR2 FYNNEI come from the germline V gene. V shed 5 bases and J shed 3 bases, with 14 bases lying between them. The CDR3 extends over 15 amino acids.

This clone was observed a few times. This chain links TRBV11-2 with TRBJ2-2; D is unclear. Germline V gene lookup returns CDR1 SGHAT and CDR2 FQNNGV. The CDR3 is 12 amino acids. Deletions cut 1 base from V and 6 bases from J, with 3 bases between. CDR3 in DNA: TGTGCCAGCAGCTTAGCGGCCGGGGAGCTGTTTTTT. Encoded protein: CASSLAAGELFF.

The chain employs TRBV9 and TRBJ2-1, with D tentatively TRBD2 (6 bases). Germline lookup yields CDR1 SGDLS and CDR2 YYNGEE. The CDR3 runs 13 residues. The V gene lost 3 bases and the J gene lost 5 bases, with 9 bases spanning the gap. Here the CDR3 reads CASSGGLDNEQFF. The CDR3 DNA is TGTGCCAGCAGCGGGGGACTCGACAATGAGCAGTTCTTC.

The gene calls are TRBV9 and TRBJ2-1; 8 bases are shared with TRBD2. Per the germline V gene, CDR1 is SGDLS and CDR2 is YYNGEE. V was clipped by 1 base and J by 3 bases; unmatched bases: 15. The CDR3 has 19 residues. CDR3 nucleotides: TGTGCCAGCAGCGTAATCGGCCCCCCGGGGGGGAGGAACTACAATGAGCAGTTCTTC. This codes for CASSVIGPPGGRNYNEQFF.

This rearrangement joins TRBV4-2 to TRBJ2-1, with 15 nucleotides matching TRBD2. The V and J ends lost 4 bases and 1 base, in that order; junction bases with no gene match: 17. Germline lookup yields CDR1 LGHNA and CDR2 YNFKEQ. The CDR3 totals 22 residues. The CDR3 coding sequence is TGTGCCAGCAGCCGGAGACCGTCTTGGACTAGCGGGAGGGCCCTTTCCTACAATGAGCAGTTCTTC. The encoded protein is CASSRRPSWTSGRALSYNEQFF.

This rearrangement joins TRBV5-6 to TRBJ1-3, with D possibly matching TRBD1 (5 bases). Trimming left V 4 bases short and J 0 bases short, with 11 bases between. The CDR3 consists of 15 residues. Germline lookup yields CDR1 SGHDT and CDR2 YYEEEE. This CDR3 reads CASSDPGGSGNTIYF. CDR3 in DNA: TGTGCCAGCAGCGATCCGGGGGGCTCTGGAAACACCATATATTTT.

The chain joins TRBV27 to TRBJ1-1, with 9 positions matching TRBD1. CDR1 MNHEY and CDR2 SMNVEV come from the germline V gene (reference sequence). The CDR3 length is 16 residues. J gave up 1 base and V 6 bases, and 9 bases lay outside the gene matches. This CDR3 is CASSARDRAKNTEAFF. The CDR3, as DNA: TGTGCCAGCAGCGCTAGGGACAGGGCAAAGAACACTGAAGCTTTCTTT.

The V gene is TRBV7-2, the J gene TRBJ2-7, with 10 bases fitting TRBD1. V dropped 7 bases and J dropped 3; count of bases not matched to a gene: 9. This CDR3 has 15 residues. CDR1 and CDR2 (germline): SGHTA, FQGNSA. CDR3 nucleotide sequence: TGTGCCAGCAAAGCGGGGAGGGACAGGGGCTACGAGCAGTACTTC. Its translation is CASKAGRDRGYEQYF.

The chain employs TRBV4-1 and TRBJ2-4; TRBD2 matches 14 bases. CDR1 and CDR2 (germline): MGHRA, YSYEKL. This CDR3 has 17 amino acids. Trimming cost V 4 bases and J 7 bases; bases outside gene matches: 9. The CDR3 nucleotides are TGCGCCAGCAGCCCCCGAAGGACTAGCGGGAGGATGAACATTCAGTACTTC. Translation: CASSPRRTSGRMNIQYF.

V is TRBV9 and J is TRBJ2-3, with 11 bases that match TRBD2. Trimming removed 0 bases from V and 1 base from J; junction bases left unmatched: 13. CDR3 length: 20 residues. The germline V gene encodes CDR1 SGDLS and CDR2 YYNGEE. For the CDR3, the DNA is TGTGCCAGCAGCGTAGCTGGGGGGACTAGCGGACCGCCTCGCACAGATACGCAGTATTTT. It translates to CASSVAGGTSGPPRTDTQYF.

The CDR3: CASSPDGTDTQYF. The CDR3 nucleotides read TGTGCCAGCTCACCAGACGGGACAGATACGCAGTATTTT. V and J are TRBV18 and TRBJ2-3; D remains ambiguous. The germline V and J ends were trimmed by 2 bases and 3 bases, with 6 bases remaining between them. The CDR3 is 13 amino acids. Germline V lookup: CDR1 KGHSH, CDR2 LQKENI.